In this sample, the clone carrying this T cell receptor beta chain turned up once. Other DNA variants within this sample encode the same CDR3. In the original analysis: Scientists estimated how many nucleated cells there were by amplifying reference gene primers. The table came from immunoSEQ multiplex PCR; TCRdb's copy has only in-frame clones and leaves some out. The V and J calls and clone size are taken from that table; D and trimming were inferred from the DNA. The sample carries around 89,000 clones, about two thirds recorded once. This sample stems from a study of blood T cell repertoires in COVID-19. Study details: Researchers got acute and convalescent COVID-19 samples from the United States, Italy and Spain. PBMCs, B-cell-depleted T cells, or T cells were the source of the cDNA or gDNA that made up the material.

What was sequenced was peripheral blood. The TCR was taken from a woman of 80 years or more with acute or convalescent COVID-19.

CDR3 DNA sequence: TGTGCCAGCAGCTTGAGGGGCAATCAGCCCCAGCATTTT. Its translation is CASSLRGNQPQHF. The genes are TRBV27 and TRBJ1-5; D is undetermined. Germline V gene lookup returns CDR1 MNHEY and CDR2 SMNVEV (reference sequence). The CDR3 covers 13 residues. V lost 6 bases and J lost 2, with 8 bases in between.